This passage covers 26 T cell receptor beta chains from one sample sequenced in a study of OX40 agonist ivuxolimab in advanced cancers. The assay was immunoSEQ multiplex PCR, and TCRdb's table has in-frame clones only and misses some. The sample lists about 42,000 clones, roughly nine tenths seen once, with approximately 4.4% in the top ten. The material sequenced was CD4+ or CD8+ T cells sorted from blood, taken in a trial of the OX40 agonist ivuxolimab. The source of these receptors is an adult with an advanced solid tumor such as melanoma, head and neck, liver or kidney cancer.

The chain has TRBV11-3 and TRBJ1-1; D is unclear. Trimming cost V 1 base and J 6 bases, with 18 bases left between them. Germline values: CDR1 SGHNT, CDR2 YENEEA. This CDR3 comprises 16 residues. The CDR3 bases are TGTGCCAGCAGCTTAGGATTAGCGGGGAAACTCCCTGAAGCTTTCTTT. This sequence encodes CASSLGLAGKLPEAFF.

CDR3 DNA sequence: TGCGCCAGCAGTAGGGGGCATGAGGACACTGAAGCTTTCTTT. Residues: CASSRGHEDTEAFF. The chain is built from TRBV5-1 and TRBJ1-1; 7 bases align to TRBD1. The CDR3 length is 14 residues. In germline, CDR1 is SGHRS, CDR2 YFSETQ. V was clipped by 5 bases and J by 3 bases; unmatched bases: 7.

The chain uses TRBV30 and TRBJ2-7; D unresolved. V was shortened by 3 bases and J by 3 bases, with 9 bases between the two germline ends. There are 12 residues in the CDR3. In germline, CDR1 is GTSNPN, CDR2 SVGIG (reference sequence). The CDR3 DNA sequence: TGTGCCTGGAGCCCCTGGGGCTACGAGCAGTACTTC. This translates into CAWSPWGYEQYF.

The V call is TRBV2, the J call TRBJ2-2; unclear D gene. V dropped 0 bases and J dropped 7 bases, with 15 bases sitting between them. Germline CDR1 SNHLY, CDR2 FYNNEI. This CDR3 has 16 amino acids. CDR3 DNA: TGTGCCAGCAGTGAAGCGGTGCAGGCTTTGGGCGGGGAGCTGTTTTTT. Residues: CASSEAVQALGGELFF.

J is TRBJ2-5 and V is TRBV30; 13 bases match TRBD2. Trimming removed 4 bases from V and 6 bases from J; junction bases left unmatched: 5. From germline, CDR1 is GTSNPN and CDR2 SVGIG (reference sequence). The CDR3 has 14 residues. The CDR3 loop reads CAWTLAGGRKTQYF. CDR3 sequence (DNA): TGTGCCTGGACACTAGCGGGAGGGCGGAAGACCCAGTACTTC.

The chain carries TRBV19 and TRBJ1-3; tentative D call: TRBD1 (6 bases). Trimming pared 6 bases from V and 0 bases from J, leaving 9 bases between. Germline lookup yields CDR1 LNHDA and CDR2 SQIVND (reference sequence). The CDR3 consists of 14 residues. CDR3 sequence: CASSDRISGNTIYF. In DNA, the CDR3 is TGTGCCAGTAGCGACAGGATCTCTGGAAACACCATATATTTT. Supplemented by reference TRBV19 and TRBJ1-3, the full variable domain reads DGGITQSPKYLFRKEGQNVTLSCEQNLNHDAMYWYRQDPGQGLRLIYYSQIVNDFQKGDIAEGYSVSREKKESFPLTVTSAQKNPTAFYLCASSDRISGNTIYFGEGSWLTVV.

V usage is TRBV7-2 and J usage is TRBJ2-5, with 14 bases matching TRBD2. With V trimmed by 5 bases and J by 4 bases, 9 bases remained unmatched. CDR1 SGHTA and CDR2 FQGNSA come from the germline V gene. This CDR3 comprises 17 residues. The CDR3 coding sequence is TGTGCCAGCAGCCTGGGACTAGCGGGGGCTAGGGGAGAGACCCAGTACTTC. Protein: CASSLGLAGARGETQYF.

The DNA for the CDR3 is TGTGCCAGCAGTTACCAGAACACCATATATTTT. Translating it yields CASSYQNTIYF. The J gene is TRBJ1-3, the V gene TRBV6-5; D uncertain. Trimming removed 2 bases from V and 7 bases from J, with 3 bases in between. This CDR3 has 11 amino acids. Germline V gene data show CDR1 as MNHEY and CDR2 as SVGAGI.

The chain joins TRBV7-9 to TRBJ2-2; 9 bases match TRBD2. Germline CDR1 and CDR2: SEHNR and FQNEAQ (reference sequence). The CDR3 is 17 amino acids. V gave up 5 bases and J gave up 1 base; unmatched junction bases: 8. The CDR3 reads CASSLPGLAKNTGELFF. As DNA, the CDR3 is TGTGCCAGCAGCCTACCCGGACTAGCGAAGAACACCGGGGAGCTGTTTTTT.

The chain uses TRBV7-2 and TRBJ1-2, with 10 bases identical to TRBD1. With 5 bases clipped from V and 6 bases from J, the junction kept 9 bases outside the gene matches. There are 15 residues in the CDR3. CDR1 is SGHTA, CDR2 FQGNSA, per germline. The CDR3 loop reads CASSLRPGTGDGYTF. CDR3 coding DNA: TGTGCCAGCAGCCTCCGACCCGGGACAGGGGATGGCTACACCTTC.

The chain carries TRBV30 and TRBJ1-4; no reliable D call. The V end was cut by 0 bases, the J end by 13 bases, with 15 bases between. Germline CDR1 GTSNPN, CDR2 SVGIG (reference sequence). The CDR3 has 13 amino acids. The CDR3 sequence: CAWSVGISRGLFF. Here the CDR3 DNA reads TGTGCCTGGAGTGTCGGGATAAGTCGGGGACTGTTTTTT.

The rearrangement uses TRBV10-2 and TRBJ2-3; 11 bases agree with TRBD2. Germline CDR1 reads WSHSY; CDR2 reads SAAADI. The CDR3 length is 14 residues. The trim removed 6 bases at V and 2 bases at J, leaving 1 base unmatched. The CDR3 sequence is CASRGLADTDTQYF. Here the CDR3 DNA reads TGCGCCAGCAGGGGACTAGCGGACACAGATACGCAGTATTTT.

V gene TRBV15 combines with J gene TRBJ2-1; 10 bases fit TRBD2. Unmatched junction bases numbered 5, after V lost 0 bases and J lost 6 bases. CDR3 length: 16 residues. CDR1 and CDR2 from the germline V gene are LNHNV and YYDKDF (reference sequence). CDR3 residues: CATSRDRLAGVNEQFF. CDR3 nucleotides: TGTGCCACCAGCAGAGATCGGCTAGCGGGAGTCAATGAGCAGTTCTTC.

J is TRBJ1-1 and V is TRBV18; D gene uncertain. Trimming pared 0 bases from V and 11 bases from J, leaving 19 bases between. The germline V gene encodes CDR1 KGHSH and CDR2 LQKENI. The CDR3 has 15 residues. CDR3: CASSPPIGGGGWAFF. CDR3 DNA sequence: TGTGCCAGCTCACCACCGATTGGCGGAGGAGGTTGGGCTTTCTTT.

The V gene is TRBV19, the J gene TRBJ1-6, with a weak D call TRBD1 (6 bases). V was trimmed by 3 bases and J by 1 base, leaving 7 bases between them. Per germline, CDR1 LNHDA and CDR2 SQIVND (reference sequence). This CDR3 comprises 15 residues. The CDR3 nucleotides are TGTGCCAGTAGTATTCAGGGGTCCTATAATTCACCCCTCCACTTT. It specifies CASSIQGSYNSPLHF. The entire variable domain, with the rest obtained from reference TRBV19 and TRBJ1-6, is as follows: DGGITQSPKYLFRKEGQNVTLSCEQNLNHDAMYWYRQDPGQGLRLIYYSQIVNDFQKGDIAEGYSVSREKKESFPLTVTSAQKNPTAFYLCASSIQGSYNSPLHFGNGTRLTVT.

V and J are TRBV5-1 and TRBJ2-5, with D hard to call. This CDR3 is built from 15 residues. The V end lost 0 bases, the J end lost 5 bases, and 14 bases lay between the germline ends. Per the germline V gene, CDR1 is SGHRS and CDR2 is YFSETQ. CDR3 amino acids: CASSLGLGPRETQYF. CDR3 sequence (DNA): TGCGCCAGCAGCTTGGGACTCGGACCTAGGGAGACCCAGTACTTC.

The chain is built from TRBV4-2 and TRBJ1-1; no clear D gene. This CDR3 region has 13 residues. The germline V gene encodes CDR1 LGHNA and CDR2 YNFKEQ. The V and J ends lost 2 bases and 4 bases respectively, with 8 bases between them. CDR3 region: CASSQTRITEAFF. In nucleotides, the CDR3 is TGTGCCAGCAGCCAAACCCGGATCACTGAAGCTTTCTTT.

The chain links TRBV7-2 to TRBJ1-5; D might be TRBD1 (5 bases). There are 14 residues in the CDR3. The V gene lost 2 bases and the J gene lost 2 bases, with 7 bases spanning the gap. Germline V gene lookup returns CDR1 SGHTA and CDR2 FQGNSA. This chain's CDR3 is CASSLKGRNQPQHF. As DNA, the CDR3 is TGTGCCAGCAGCTTAAAGGGGCGCAATCAGCCCCAGCATTTT.

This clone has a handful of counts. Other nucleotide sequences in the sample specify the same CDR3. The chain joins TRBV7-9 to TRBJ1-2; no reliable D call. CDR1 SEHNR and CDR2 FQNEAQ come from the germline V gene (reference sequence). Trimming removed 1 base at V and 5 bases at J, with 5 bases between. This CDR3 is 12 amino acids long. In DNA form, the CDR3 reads TGTGCCAGCAGCTTAGACGGATATGGCTACACCTTC. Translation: CASSLDGYGYTF.

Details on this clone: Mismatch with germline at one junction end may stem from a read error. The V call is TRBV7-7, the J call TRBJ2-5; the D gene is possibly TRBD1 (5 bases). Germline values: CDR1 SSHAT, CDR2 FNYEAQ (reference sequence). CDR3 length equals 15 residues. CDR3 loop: CASSLGVQGGETQYF. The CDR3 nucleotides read TGTGCTAGCAGCTTAGGGGTCCAGGGCGGAGAGACCCAGTACTTC. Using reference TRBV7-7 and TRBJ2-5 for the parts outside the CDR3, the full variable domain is GAGVSQSPRYKVTKRGQDVTLRCDPISSHATLYWYQQALGQGPEFLTYFNYEAQPDKSGLPSDRFSAERPEGSISTLTIQRTEQRDSAMYRCASSLGVQGGETQYFGPGTRLLVL.

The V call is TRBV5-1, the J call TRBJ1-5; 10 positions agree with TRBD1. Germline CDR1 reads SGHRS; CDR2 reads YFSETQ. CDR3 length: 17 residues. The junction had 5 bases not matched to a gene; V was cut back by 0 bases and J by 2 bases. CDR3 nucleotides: TGCGCCAGCAGCTTGGGGTCTGGGACAGGGGGCAATCAGCCCCAGCATTTT. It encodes CASSLGSGTGGNQPQHF.

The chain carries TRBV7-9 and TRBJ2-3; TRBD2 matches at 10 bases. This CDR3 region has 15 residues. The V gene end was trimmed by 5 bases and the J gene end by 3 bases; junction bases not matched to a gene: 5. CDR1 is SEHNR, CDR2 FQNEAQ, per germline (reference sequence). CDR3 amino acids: CASSATSGKTDTQYF. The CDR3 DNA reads TGTGCCAGCAGCGCTACTAGCGGGAAAACAGATACGCAGTATTTT.

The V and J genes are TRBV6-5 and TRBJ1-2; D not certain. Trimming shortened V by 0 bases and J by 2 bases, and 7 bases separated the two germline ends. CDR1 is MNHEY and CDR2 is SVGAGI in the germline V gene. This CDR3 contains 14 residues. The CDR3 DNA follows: TGTGCCAGCAGTTACTCGAGCAGGAACTATGGCTACACCTTC. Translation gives CASSYSSRNYGYTF.

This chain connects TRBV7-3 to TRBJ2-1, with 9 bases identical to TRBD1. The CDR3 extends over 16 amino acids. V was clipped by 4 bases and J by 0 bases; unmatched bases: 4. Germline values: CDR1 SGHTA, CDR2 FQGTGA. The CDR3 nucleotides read TGTGCCAGCAGCTCTGGGACAGGGAGCTCCTACAATGAGCAGTTCTTC. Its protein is CASSSGTGSSYNEQFF.

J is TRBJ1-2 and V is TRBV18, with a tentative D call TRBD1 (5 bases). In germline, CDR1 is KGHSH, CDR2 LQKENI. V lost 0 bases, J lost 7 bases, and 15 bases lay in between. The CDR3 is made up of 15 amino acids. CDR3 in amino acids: CASSPPSGGRIGYTF. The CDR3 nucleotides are TGTGCCAGCTCACCACCGTCGGGGGGAAGGATTGGCTACACCTTC. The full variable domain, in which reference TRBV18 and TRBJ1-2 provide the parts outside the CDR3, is NAGVMQNPRHLVRRRGQEARLRCSPMKGHSHVYWYRQLPEEGLKFMVYLQKENIIDESGMPKERFSAEFPKEGPSILRIQQVVRGDSAAYFCASSPPSGGRIGYTFGSGTRLTVV.

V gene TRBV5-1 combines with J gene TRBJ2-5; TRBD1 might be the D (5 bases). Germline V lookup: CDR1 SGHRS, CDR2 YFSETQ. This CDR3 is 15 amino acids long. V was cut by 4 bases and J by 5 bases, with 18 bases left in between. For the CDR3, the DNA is TGCGCCAGCAGCCTATGGCAGGCAGGGCGGGAGACCCAGTACTTC. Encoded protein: CASSLWQAGRETQYF.